Shown below are 28 T cell receptor beta chains from a single sample sequenced in a study of CD8+CD57+ T cells in acquired aplastic anemia. The TCR beta profiling, which covered VDJ combination and CDR3 sequence, was carried out using genomic DNA as the template. One entry per CDR3 protein, called by TCRdb with MiXCR from the reads. The sample contains just over 200,000 distinct CDR3 sequences, 65% of which appear only once. Individuals selected for sequencing had exhibited CD8+CD57+ cell expansion on flow cytometry. Input material: sorted CD4+, CD8+, or CD8+CD57+ T cells (not recorded which) from PBMCs. Receptors originate from a human donor with aplastic anemia.

This clonotype was detected a few times. No conserved phenylalanine or tryptophan ends this CDR3, so it is likely a read error. The limits of the CDR3 on the DNA are not certain, so only TCRdb's listed CDR3 is given. The chain couples TRBV10-3 to TRBJ2-7; no check of the table's D call, TRBD1, against the DNA was made. Germline loops: CDR1 ENHRY, CDR2 SYGVKD. Including both end residues, the CDR3 is 13 amino acids long. CDR3 sequence: CAISEGGTLLLLS.

This clonotype came up once. This chain joins TRBV2 and TRBJ2-5; possible D gene TRBD1, 5 bases. The length of the CDR3 is 16 residues. V was trimmed by 5 bases and J by 4 bases, leaving 20 bases between them. Germline V gene sequence: CDR1 SNHLY, CDR2 FYNNEI. The CDR3 bases are TGTGCCAGCAGTCGTAGGGGAAAGGGTAAAGGAGAGACCCAGTACTTC. Translating gives CASSRRGKGKGETQYF.

This clonotype was observed a few times. The V call is TRBV27, the J call TRBJ2-3; 7 nucleotides match TRBD1. The V segment lost 6 bases and the J segment 7 bases; nucleotides outside the gene matches: 19. CDR1 and CDR2 (germline): MNHEY, SMNVEV (reference sequence). The CDR3 extends over 17 amino acids. CDR3 DNA sequence: TGTGCCAGCAGCATGACAACAGGGGATCCCTCGTGGCATACGCAGTATTTT. Encoded protein: CASSMTTGDPSWHTQYF.

This clonotype was counted ten times or more. The chain uses TRBV12-3 or TRBV12-4 and TRBJ1-6; D gene uncertain. The CDR3 has 12 amino acids. V was clipped by 7 bases and J by 10 bases, with 11 bases between them. Here the CDR3 DNA reads TGTGCCAGCACCGCTCAGTCGTCACCCCTCCACTTT. Its protein product is CASTAQSSPLHF.

This clonotype was counted between two and nine times. The chain is built from TRBV7-9 and TRBJ2-7; 12 bases line up with TRBD2. V gave up 2 bases and J gave up 2 bases; unmatched junction bases: 7. The CDR3 loop spans 17 amino acids. Germline CDR1 SEHNR, CDR2 FQNEAQ (reference sequence). This CDR3 is CASSLLAGGPPPYEQYF. Written as DNA, the CDR3 is TGTGCCAGCAGCTTACTAGCGGGGGGGCCCCCTCCCTACGAGCAGTACTTC.

This clonotype was picked up one time. The chain links TRBV20-1 to TRBJ1-5, with D unclear. The CDR3 has 13 residues. V gave up 4 bases and J gave up 4 bases, with 11 bases separating them. Germline V gene data show CDR1 as DFQATT and CDR2 as SNEGSKA (reference sequence). The CDR3: CSATPVLNQPQHF. CDR3 nucleotide sequence: TGCAGTGCTACGCCGGTCCTGAATCAGCCCCAGCATTTT.

This chain links TRBV10-3 with TRBJ2-7, with 12 bases that match TRBD2. Germline V gives CDR1 ENHRY, CDR2 SYGVKD. V lost 0 bases and J lost 3; bases outside the gene matches: 0. This CDR3 comprises 15 residues. CDR3 residues: CAISESTSGSYEQYF. The CDR3 DNA is TGTGCCATCAGTGAGTCGACTAGCGGGAGCTACGAGCAGTACTTC.

The chain carries TRBV4-2 and TRBJ1-2; D call uncertain. The V and J ends lost 0 bases and 2 bases respectively, with 10 bases between them. This CDR3 comprises 15 residues. The V gene's germline CDR1 is LGHNA and CDR2 YNFKEQ. The CDR3 reads CASSQDISSNYGYTF. CDR3 bases: TGTGCCAGCAGCCAAGACATCTCCTCAAACTATGGCTACACCTTC.

The chain carries TRBV24-1 and TRBJ2-3; 14 bases line up with TRBD2. Germline V gives CDR1 KGHDR, CDR2 SFDVKD. Trimming took 7 bases from V and 9 from J; bases not matched to a gene: 11. This CDR3 spans 16 amino acids. The CDR3 DNA sequence: TGTGCCACCAGCGCCCCCCTGGGACTAGCGGGAGAGACGCAGTATTTT. Translating gives CATSAPLGLAGETQYF.

This sequence joins TRBV19 and TRBJ2-5; possible D gene TRBD2, 5 bases. The germline gives CDR1 LNHDA, CDR2 SQIVND (reference sequence). This CDR3 is built from 13 residues. Trimming shortened V by 3 bases and J by 10 bases, and 15 bases separated the two germline ends. The DNA of the CDR3 is TGTGCCAGTAGTATCACCGAGGTGGAGGTCCAGTACTTC. Protein sequence: CASSITEVEVQYF. Complete variable domain (other parts from reference TRBV19 and TRBJ2-5): DGGITQSPKYLFRKEGQNVTLSCEQNLNHDAMYWYRQDPGQGLRLIYYSQIVNDFQKGDIAEGYSVSREKKESFPLTVTSAQKNPTAFYLCASSITEVEVQYFGPGTRLLVL.

This clonotype has a count of ten or more. V is TRBV10-3 and J is TRBJ1-1, with TRBD1 matching over 8 bases. The CDR3 consists of 13 residues. The germline V gene has CDR1 ENHRY and CDR2 SYGVKD. The trim removed 5 bases at V and 4 bases at J, leaving 3 bases unmatched. Written as DNA, the CDR3 is TGTGCCATCAGTTACGACAGGGGCACTGAAGCTTTCTTT. This sequence encodes CAISYDRGTEAFF.

This clonotype was detected once. The J gene is TRBJ2-5, the V gene TRBV19; a weak D match, TRBD2 (6 bases). The V gene lost 5 bases and the J gene lost 4 bases, with 14 bases spanning the gap. In germline, CDR1 is LNHDA, CDR2 SQIVND (reference sequence). The CDR3 loop spans 14 amino acids. The CDR3 is CASSQGGLAETQYF. The CDR3 region has the DNA TGTGCCAGTAGTCAGGGAGGTCTGGCAGAGACCCAGTACTTC. The complete variable domain, with remaining parts taken from reference TRBV19 and TRBJ2-5, reads DGGITQSPKYLFRKEGQNVTLSCEQNLNHDAMYWYRQDPGQGLRLIYYSQIVNDFQKGDIAEGYSVSREKKESFPLTVTSAQKNPTAFYLCASSQGGLAETQYFGPGTRLLVL.

This clonotype has only a few counts. Compared with germline, one end of the junction differs, possibly owing to a read error. The rearrangement uses TRBV5-6 and TRBJ2-3; D might be TRBD2 (6 bases). Germline CDR1 SGHDT, CDR2 YYEEEE. This CDR3 comprises 15 residues. CDR3 amino acids: CPSSLEGTAQDTQYF. CDR3 bases: TGTCCCAGCAGCTTGGAGGGGACTGCCCAGGATACGCAGTATTTT.

The V call is TRBV5-5, the J call TRBJ2-2, with 7 bases lining up with TRBD1. CDR3 length: 13 residues. The trim removed 4 bases at V and 6 bases at J, leaving 3 bases unmatched. CDR1 and CDR2 (germline): SGHKS, YYEKEE (reference sequence). The CDR3 sequence: CASSIGQAGELFF. The CDR3 DNA reads as TGTGCCAGCAGCATCGGACAGGCCGGGGAGCTGTTTTTT.

A remark on this clonotype: Germline and junction disagree at one end, which may indicate a read error. This chain uses TRBV25-1 with TRBJ2-7, with no clear D. There are 13 residues in the CDR3. Germline values: CDR1 MGHDK, CDR2 SYGVNS. As DNA, the CDR3 is TGTGCCAGCAGCCCACCACACGGATACGGGCAGTACTTC. Amino acid sequence: CASSPPHGYGQYF.

This clonotype was picked up one time. The chain recombines TRBV19 with TRBJ1-5; D is unclear. This CDR3 has 14 amino acids. The V and J ends lost 3 bases and 6 bases respectively, with 12 bases between them. Looked up from germline, CDR1 is LNHDA and CDR2 is SQIVND (reference sequence). The CDR3 reads CASSIVPGGQPQHF. DNA for the CDR3: TGTGCCAGTAGTATCGTCCCGGGTGGTCAGCCCCAGCATTTT.

The V call is TRBV2, the J call TRBJ2-3; 7 bases agree with TRBD2. Germline CDR1 is SNHLY and CDR2 is FYNNEI. The trim removed 6 bases at V and 1 base at J, leaving 13 bases unmatched. The CDR3 sequence is 17 residues long. The chain's CDR3 is CASSNSLSGEGTDTQYF. The CDR3, as DNA: TGTGCCAGCAGCAACTCATTGAGCGGGGAGGGCACAGATACGCAGTATTTT.

The J gene is TRBJ2-7, the V gene TRBV9; the D is unclear. CDR3 size: 13 residues. CDR1 SGDLS and CDR2 YYNGEE come from the germline V gene. Trimming left V 1 base short and J 7 bases short, with 12 bases between. The CDR3 sequence is CASSVISSSEQYF. The CDR3 region has the DNA TGTGCCAGCAGCGTAATAAGCAGCTCGGAGCAGTACTTC.

This chain joins TRBV7-8 and TRBJ2-5, with D hard to call. Trimming pared 5 bases from V and 4 bases from J, leaving 8 bases between. There are 12 residues in the CDR3. In germline, CDR1 is SGHVS, CDR2 FQNEAQ. The CDR3 region has the DNA TGTGCCAGCAGCCCCCGGCGAGAGACCCAGTACTTC. It translates to CASSPRRETQYF. The variable domain in full, with the rest retrieved from reference TRBV7-8 and TRBJ2-5, is GAGVSQSPRYKVAKRGQDVALRCDPISGHVSLFWYQQALGQGPEFLTYFQNEAQLDKSGLPSDRFFAERPEGSVSTLKIQRTQQEDSAVYLCASSPRRETQYFGPGTRLLVL.

This clonotype was recorded once. The chain employs TRBV20-1 and TRBJ2-7; maybe TRBD1 (5 bases). Germline CDR1 reads DFQATT; CDR2 reads SNEGSKA (reference sequence). The CDR3 is made up of 13 amino acids. Trimming removed 5 bases at V and 2 bases at J, with 13 bases between. The CDR3 coding sequence is TGCAGTGCTTCCCGGCAGGGTCCCTACGAGCAGTACTTC. It is translated as CSASRQGPYEQYF.

In this sample, this clonotype turned up many times. The chain combines TRBV24-1 with TRBJ2-1, with D maybe TRBD1 (6 bases). The CDR3 covers 15 residues. Trimming shortened V by 3 bases and J by 0 bases, and 8 bases separated the two germline ends. Germline values: CDR1 KGHDR, CDR2 SFDVKD. The CDR3 loop is CATSDPQGSYNEQFF. The CDR3 DNA reads as TGTGCCACCAGTGATCCACAGGGCTCCTACAATGAGCAGTTCTTC.

On this clonotype itself: Germline is not matched at one junction end, which may reflect a read error. The chain's CDR3 is CASSLAGAVNNSPLHF. In nucleotides, the CDR3 is TGTGCCAGCAGTCTAGCGGGGGCGGTAAATAATTCACCCCTCCACTTT. V gene TRBV12-3 or TRBV12-4 combines with J gene TRBJ1-6, with a tentative D call TRBD1 (6 bases). The CDR3 spans 16 residues.

The chain recombines TRBV7-9 with TRBJ2-7, with D possibly matching TRBD1 (7 bases). Germline loops: CDR1 SEHNR, CDR2 FQNEAQ (reference sequence). Between the trimmed V and J ends, which lost 1 base and 2 bases, there was a span of 15 bases. The CDR3 has 16 residues. The CDR3 reads CASSLEGGTGAYEQYF. CDR3 nucleotides: TGTGCCAGCAGCTTAGAGGGAGGTACAGGGGCCTACGAGCAGTACTTC. Full variable domain (rest looked up from reference TRBV7-9 and TRBJ2-7): DTGVSQNPRHKITKRGQNVTFRCDPISEHNRLYWYRQTLGQGPEFLTYFQNEAQLEKSRLLSDRFSAERPKGSFSTLEIQRTEQGDSAMYLCASSLEGGTGAYEQYFGPGTRLTVT.

This clonotype was counted at least ten times. The chain uses TRBV9 and TRBJ1-2; the D is unclear. The length of the CDR3 is 13 residues. Germline-derived CDR1 and CDR2 are SGDLS and YYNGEE. The V and J ends lost 3 bases and 4 bases respectively, with 10 bases between them. The DNA of the CDR3 is TGTGCCAGCAGCGCCCACTATTTCTATGGCTACACCTTC. The encoded protein is CASSAHYFYGYTF.

The chain joins TRBV12-5 to TRBJ2-3; 14 bases match TRBD2. The CDR3 is 16 residues long. CDR1 and CDR2 from the germline V gene are LGHNT and FRNRAP. The V and J ends lost 4 bases and 2 bases, in that order; junction bases with no gene match: 2. CDR3 DNA sequence: TGTGCTAGTGGTTCGACTAGCGGGGGGGCCACAGATACGCAGTATTTT. Translation: CASGSTSGGATDTQYF. Based on the CDR3 plus reference TRBV12-5 and TRBJ2-3, the full variable domain is DARVTQTPRHKVTEMGQEVTMRCQPILGHNTVFWYRQTMMQGLELLAYFRNRAPLDDSGMPKDRFSAEMPDATLATLKIQPSEPRDSAVYFCASGSTSGGATDTQYFGPGTRLTVL.

This sequence joins TRBV20-1 and TRBJ1-5; maybe TRBD1 (5 bases). The V gene lost 6 bases and the J gene lost 1 base, with 7 bases spanning the gap. The V gene's germline CDR1 is DFQATT and CDR2 SNEGSKA (reference sequence). The CDR3 loop spans 12 amino acids. The CDR3 here is CSARTSNQPQHF. The CDR3 DNA is TGCAGTGCCAGGACAAGCAATCAGCCCCAGCATTTT.

CDR3 nucleotides: TGTGCCAGTAGATCGGACAGGGAAGAGACCCAGTACTTC. Residues: CASRSDREETQYF. The chain has TRBV19 and TRBJ2-5; 8 bases agree with TRBD1. The trim removed 6 bases at V and 3 bases at J, leaving 3 bases unmatched. The CDR3 consists of 13 residues. Germline CDR1 LNHDA, CDR2 SQIVND (reference sequence).

This chain links TRBV19 with TRBJ1-2; D is perhaps TRBD1 (5 bases). Germline CDR1 is LNHDA and CDR2 is SQIVND (reference sequence). CDR3 size: 13 residues. Trimming cost V 9 bases and J 3 bases, with 14 bases left between them. For the CDR3, the DNA is TGTGCCAGCAAGGGCCGGGACTACTATGGCTACACCTTC. This translates into CASKGRDYYGYTF.